This TCR beta chain was obtained from a study of T cells in Graves' hyperthyroidism and ophthalmopathy. There are 12 residues in the CDR3. CDR1 and CDR2 (germline): SGHRS, YFSETQ. With 0 bases removed from V and 9 bases from J, the gap between germline ends came to 7 bases. At least ten counts were recorded for this clonotype. RNA transcripts provided the source from which TCR beta CDR3 regions were amplified. The study used the HTBI primer set for a first-round RT-PCR of the TCR CDR3. TCRdb processed the multiplex PCR reads anew with MiXCR; each CDR3 protein has one entry. The sample has under 450,000 distinct CDR3 sequences, about 15% seen once; the top ten hold roughly a third.

The rearrangement joins TRBV5-1 to TRBJ2-1; D might be TRBD1 (5 bases). Sequencing used blood. This receptor was obtained from a woman in her twenties or thirties with Graves' hyperthyroidism that later progressed to Graves' ophthalmopathy. The CDR3 loop is CASSLGRGEQFF. CDR3 nucleotide sequence: TGCGCCAGCAGCTTGGGTAGGGGTGAGCAGTTCTTC. Variable domain in full (rest from reference TRBV5-1 and TRBJ2-1): KAGVTQTPRYLIKTRGQQVTLSCSPISGHRSVSWYQQTPGQGLQFLFEYFSETQRNKGNFPGRFSGRQFSNSRSEMNVSTLELGDSALYLCASSLGRGEQFFGPGTRLTVL.